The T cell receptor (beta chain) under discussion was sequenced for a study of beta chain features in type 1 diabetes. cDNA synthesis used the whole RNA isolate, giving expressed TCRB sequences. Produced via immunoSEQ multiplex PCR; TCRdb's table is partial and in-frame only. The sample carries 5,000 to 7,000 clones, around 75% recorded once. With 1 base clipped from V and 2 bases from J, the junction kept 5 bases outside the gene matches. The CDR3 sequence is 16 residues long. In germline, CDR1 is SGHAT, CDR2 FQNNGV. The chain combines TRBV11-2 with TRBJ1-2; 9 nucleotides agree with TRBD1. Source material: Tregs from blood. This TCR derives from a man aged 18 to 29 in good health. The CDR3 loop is CASSLAGTGSNYGYTF. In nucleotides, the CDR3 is TGTGCCAGCAGCTTAGCCGGGACAGGGTCCAACTATGGCTACACCTTC. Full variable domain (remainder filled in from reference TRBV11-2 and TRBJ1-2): EAGVAQSPRYKIIEKRQSVAFWCNPISGHATLYWYQQILGQGPKLLIQFQNNGVVDDSQLPKDRFSAERLKGVDSTLKIQPAKLEDSAVYLCASSLAGTGSNYGYTFGSGTRLTVV.